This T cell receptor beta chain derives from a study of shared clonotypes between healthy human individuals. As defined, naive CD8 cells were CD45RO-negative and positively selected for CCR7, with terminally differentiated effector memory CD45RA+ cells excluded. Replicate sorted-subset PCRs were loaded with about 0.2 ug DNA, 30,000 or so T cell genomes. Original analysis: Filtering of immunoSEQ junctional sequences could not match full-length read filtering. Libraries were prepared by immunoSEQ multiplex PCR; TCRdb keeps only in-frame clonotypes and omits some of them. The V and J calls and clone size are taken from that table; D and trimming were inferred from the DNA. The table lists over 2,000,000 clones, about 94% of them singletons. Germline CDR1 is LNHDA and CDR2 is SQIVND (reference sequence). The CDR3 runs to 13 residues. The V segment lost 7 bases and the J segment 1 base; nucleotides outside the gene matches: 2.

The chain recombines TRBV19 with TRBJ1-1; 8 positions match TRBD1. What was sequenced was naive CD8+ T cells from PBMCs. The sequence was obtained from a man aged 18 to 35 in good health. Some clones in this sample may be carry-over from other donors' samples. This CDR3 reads CASIGTGNTEAFF. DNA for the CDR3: TGTGCCAGTATAGGGACAGGGAACACTGAAGCTTTCTTT.